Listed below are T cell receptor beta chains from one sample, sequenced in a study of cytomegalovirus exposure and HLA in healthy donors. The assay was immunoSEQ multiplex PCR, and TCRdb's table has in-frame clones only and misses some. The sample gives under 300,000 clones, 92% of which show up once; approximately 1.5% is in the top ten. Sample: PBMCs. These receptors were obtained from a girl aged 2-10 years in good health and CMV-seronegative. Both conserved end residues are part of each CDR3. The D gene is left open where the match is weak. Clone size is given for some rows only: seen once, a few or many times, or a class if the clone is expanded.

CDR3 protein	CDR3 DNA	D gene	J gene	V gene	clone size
CASSSGTSVAYEQYF	TGTGCCAGCAGCTCTGGGACTAGCGTTGCCTACGAGCAGTACTTC	TRBD2	TRBJ2-7	TRBV7-9	.
CASIPEASGLRDGFF	TGTGCCAGCATTCCCGAGGCTAGCGGGTTGAGGGACGGGTTCTTC	TRBD2	TRBJ2-1	TRBV2	few
CASSISHRGALYEQYF	TGTGCCAGTAGTATTTCACACAGGGGGGCCCTCTACGAGCAGTACTTC	TRBD1	TRBJ2-7	TRBV19	.
CASRIRGSYNEQFF	TGTGCCAGTAGGATACGAGGCTCCTACAATGAGCAGTTCTTC	.	TRBJ2-1	TRBV19	.
CASSHQGMGYEQYF	TGTGCCAGCAGTCACCAGGGTATGGGGTACGAGCAGTACTTC	.	TRBJ2-7	TRBV5-8	.
CASSDGQGNTEAFF	TGCGCCAGCAGTGATGGACAGGGGAACACTGAAGCTTTCTTT	TRBD1	TRBJ1-1	TRBV10-1	.
CASSVDRNTEAFF	TGTGCTAGCAGCGTTGACAGGAACACTGAAGCTTTCTTT	.	TRBJ1-1	TRBV7-7	few
CSGEDRHYNEQFF	TGCAGCGGGGAGGACAGGCACTACAATGAGCAGTTCTTC	.	TRBJ2-1	TRBV29-1	once
CASSHGQAAYEQYF	TGTGCCAGCAGCCATGGACAGGCAGCCTACGAGCAGTACTTC	TRBD1	TRBJ2-7	TRBV7-2	.
CASSRDRGATNEKLFF	TGCGCCAGCAGCAGGGACAGGGGGGCAACTAATGAAAAACTGTTTTTT	TRBD1	TRBJ1-4	TRBV4-1	.
CASSEYRGYEQYF	TGCGCCAGCAGTGAGTATCGCGGGTACGAGCAGTACTTC	.	TRBJ2-7	TRBV10-1	once
CASSLVARGYGYTF	TGCGCCAGCAGCTTGGTAGCTCGGGGATATGGCTACACCTTC	.	TRBJ1-2	TRBV5-1	once
CASSLGGQAYNEQFF	TGTGCCAGCAGCTTAGGGGGACAGGCCTACAATGAGCAGTTCTTC	TRBD1	TRBJ2-1	TRBV7-2	.
CARSERRQGKWGTEAFF	TGTGCCAGAAGCGAGCGTAGACAGGGGAAATGGGGCACTGAAGCTTTCTTT	TRBD1	TRBJ1-1	TRBV5-3	few
CASSPGQVSTDTQYF	TGTGCCAGCTCACCTGGACAGGTCAGCACAGATACGCAGTATTTT	TRBD1	TRBJ2-3	TRBV18	.
CASSFQRETQYF	TGTGCCAGCTCATTTCAACGGGAGACCCAGTACTTC	.	TRBJ2-5	TRBV18	.
CASSLDPTEGNTIYF	TGCGCCAGCAGCTTGGATCCTACCGAGGGAAACACCATATATTTT	.	TRBJ1-3	TRBV5-1	.
CASSLLATGGFYEQFF	TGTGCCAGCAGCTTGCTTGCTACGGGGGGGTTCTATGAGCAGTTCTTC	TRBD2	TRBJ2-1	TRBV5-6	once
CASSLTGPLALSETQYF	TGTGCCAGCAGCTTAACGGGTCCCCTAGCGCTTTCCGAGACCCAGTACTTC	.	TRBJ2-5	TRBV7-3	.
CASSAHSGGVSGANVLTF	TGTGCCAGCAGCGCCCATAGCGGGGGGGTCTCTGGGGCCAACGTCCTGACTTTC	TRBD2	TRBJ2-6	TRBV9	.
CASSPSSGAYNYGYTF	TGTGCCAGCAGCCCATCGTCAGGGGCTTATAACTATGGCTACACCTTC	.	TRBJ1-2	TRBV7-9	.
CASSATGGEKLFF	TGTGCCAGCAGCGCCACAGGGGGCGAAAAACTGTTTTTT	TRBD1	TRBJ1-4	TRBV5-4	once
CASSLGAGVGYEQYF	TGTGCCAGCAGCTTAGGCGCGGGAGTTGGCTACGAGCAGTACTTC	TRBD2	TRBJ2-7	TRBV7-2	.
CASSPPVRGGYEQYF	TGTGCCAGCTCACCACCGGTCCGGGGAGGCTACGAGCAGTACTTC	.	TRBJ2-7	TRBV18	.
CASRREISQPQHF	TGTGCCAGCCGGAGGGAAATTAGTCAGCCCCAGCATTTT	.	TRBJ1-5	TRBV28	.
CASSQDLPTSGQETQYF	TGCGCCAGCAGCCAAGATCTCCCGACTAGCGGACAAGAGACCCAGTACTTC	TRBD2	TRBJ2-5	TRBV4-1	.
CASSLDSRSSYEQYF	TGTGCCAGCAGCTTGGATTCGCGGAGCTCCTACGAGCAGTACTTC	.	TRBJ2-7	TRBV5-6	.
CASSVAGTGADEQFF	TGTGCCAGCAGCGTAGCGGGGACAGGGGCTGATGAGCAGTTCTTC	TRBD1	TRBJ2-1	TRBV9	.
CSVGDRLNTEAFF	TGCAGCGTGGGAGACAGGTTGAACACTGAAGCTTTCTTT	.	TRBJ1-1	TRBV29-1	.